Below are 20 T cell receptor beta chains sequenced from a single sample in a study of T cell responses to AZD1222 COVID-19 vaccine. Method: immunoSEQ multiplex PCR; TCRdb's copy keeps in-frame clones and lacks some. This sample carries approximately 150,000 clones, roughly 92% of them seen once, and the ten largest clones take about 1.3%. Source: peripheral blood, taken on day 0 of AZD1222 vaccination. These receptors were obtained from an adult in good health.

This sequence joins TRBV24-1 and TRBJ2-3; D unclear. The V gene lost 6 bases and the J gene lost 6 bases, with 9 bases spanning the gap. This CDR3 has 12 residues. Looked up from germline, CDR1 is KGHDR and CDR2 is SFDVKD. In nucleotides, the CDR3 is TGTGCCACCAGTAGTAGGTCGGATACGCAGTATTTT. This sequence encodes CATSSRSDTQYF.

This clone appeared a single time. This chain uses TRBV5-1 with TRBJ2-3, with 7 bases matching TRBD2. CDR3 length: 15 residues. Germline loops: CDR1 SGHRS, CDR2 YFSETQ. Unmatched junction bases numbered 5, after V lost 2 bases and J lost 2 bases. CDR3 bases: TGCGCCAGCAGCTTACAAGCGGGGCTCACAGATACGCAGTATTTT. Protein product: CASSLQAGLTDTQYF. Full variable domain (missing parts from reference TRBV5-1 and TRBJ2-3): KAGVTQTPRYLIKTRGQQVTLSCSPISGHRSVSWYQQTPGQGLQFLFEYFSETQRNKGNFPGRFSGRQFSNSRSEMNVSTLELGDSALYLCASSLQAGLTDTQYFGPGTRLTVL.

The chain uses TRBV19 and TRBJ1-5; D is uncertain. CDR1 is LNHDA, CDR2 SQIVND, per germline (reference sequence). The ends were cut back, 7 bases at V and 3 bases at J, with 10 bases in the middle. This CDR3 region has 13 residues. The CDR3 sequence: CASKNSVNQPQHF. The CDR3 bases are TGTGCCAGTAAAAACAGCGTCAATCAGCCCCAGCATTTT.

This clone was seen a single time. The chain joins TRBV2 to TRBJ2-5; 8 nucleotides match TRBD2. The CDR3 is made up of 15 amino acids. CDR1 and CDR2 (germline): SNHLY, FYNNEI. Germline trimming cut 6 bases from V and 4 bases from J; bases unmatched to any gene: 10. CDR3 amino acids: CASSGGGGSTETQYF. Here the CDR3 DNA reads TGTGCCAGCAGCGGGGGGGGAGGTAGCACAGAGACCCAGTACTTC.

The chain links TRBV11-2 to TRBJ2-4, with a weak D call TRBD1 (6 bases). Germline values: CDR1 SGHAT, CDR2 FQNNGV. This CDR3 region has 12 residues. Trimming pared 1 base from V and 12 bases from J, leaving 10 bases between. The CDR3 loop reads CASSLVGADQYF. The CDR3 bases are TGTGCCAGCAGCTTAGTGGGGGCGGATCAGTACTTC.

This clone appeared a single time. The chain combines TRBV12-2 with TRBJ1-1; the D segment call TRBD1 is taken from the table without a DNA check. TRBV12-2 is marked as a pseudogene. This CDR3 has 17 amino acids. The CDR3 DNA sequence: TGTGCAAGTCGCTTAGCGCTGGGACAGACCATGAACACTGAAGCTTTCTTT. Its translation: CASRLALGQTMNTEAFF.

CDR3 nucleotides: TGCGCCAGCAGCTCGGGACTAGCGGGGGGGTTCACAGATACGCAGTATTTT. It yields the protein CASSSGLAGGFTDTQYF. The V and J genes are TRBV5-1 and TRBJ2-3; 16 bases line up with TRBD2. Trimming at V came to 3 bases and at J to 2 bases, leaving 3 bases not matched to a gene. This CDR3 spans 17 amino acids. Germline lookup yields CDR1 SGHRS and CDR2 YFSETQ.

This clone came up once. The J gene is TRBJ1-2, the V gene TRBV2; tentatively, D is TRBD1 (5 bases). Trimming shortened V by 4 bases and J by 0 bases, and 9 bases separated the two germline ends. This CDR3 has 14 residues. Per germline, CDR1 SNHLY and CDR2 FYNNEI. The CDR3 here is CASSGGVPNYGYTF. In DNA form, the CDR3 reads TGTGCCAGCAGTGGGGGGGTCCCTAACTATGGCTACACCTTC. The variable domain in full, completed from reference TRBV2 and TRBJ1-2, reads EPEVTQTPSHQVTQMGQEVILRCVPISNHLYFYWYRQILGQKVEFLVSFYNNEISEKSEIFDDQFSVERPDGSNFTLKIRSTKLEDSAMYFCASSGGVPNYGYTFGSGTRLTVV.

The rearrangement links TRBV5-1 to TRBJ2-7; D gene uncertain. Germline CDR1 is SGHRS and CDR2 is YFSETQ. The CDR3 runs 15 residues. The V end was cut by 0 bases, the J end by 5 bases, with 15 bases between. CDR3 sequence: CASSLANQAGDEQYV. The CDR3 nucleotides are TGCGCCAGCAGCTTGGCCAACCAGGCCGGTGACGAGCAGTACGTC.

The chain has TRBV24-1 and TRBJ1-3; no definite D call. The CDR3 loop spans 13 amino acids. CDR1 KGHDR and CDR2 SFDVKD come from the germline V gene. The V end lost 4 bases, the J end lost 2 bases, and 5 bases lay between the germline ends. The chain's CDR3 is CATSDSAGNTIYF. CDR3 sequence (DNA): TGTGCCACCAGTGACAGTGCTGGAAACACCATATATTTT.

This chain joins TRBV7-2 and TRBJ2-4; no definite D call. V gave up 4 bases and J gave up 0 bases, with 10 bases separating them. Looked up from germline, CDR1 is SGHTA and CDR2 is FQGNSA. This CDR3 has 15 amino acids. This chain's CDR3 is CASSSLREAKNIQYF. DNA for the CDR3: TGTGCCAGCAGCTCACTCAGAGAAGCCAAAAACATTCAGTACTTC.

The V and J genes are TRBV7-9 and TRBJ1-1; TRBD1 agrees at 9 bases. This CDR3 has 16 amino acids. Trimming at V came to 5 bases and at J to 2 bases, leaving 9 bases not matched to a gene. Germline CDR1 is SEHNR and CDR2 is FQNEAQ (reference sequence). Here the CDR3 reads CASSLGQGSLNTEAFF. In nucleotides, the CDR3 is TGTGCCAGCAGCCTCGGACAGGGGAGTCTCAACACTGAAGCTTTCTTT.

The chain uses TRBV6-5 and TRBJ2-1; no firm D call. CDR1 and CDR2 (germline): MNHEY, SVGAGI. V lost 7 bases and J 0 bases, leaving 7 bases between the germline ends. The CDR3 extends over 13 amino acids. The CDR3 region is CASTETSYNEQFF. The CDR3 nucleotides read TGTGCCAGCACCGAGACCTCCTACAATGAGCAGTTCTTC.

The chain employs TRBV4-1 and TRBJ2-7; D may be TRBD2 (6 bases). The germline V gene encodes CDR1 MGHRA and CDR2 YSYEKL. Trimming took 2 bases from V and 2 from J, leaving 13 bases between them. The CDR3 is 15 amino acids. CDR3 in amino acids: CASSQFAGLTYEQYV. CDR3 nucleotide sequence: TGCGCCAGCAGCCAATTCGCGGGGCTAACCTACGAGCAGTACGTC.

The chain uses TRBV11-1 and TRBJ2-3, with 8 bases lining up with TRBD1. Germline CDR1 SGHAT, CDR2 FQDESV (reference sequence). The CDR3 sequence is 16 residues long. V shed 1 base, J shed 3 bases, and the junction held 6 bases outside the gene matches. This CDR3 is CASSLGRYRGTDTQYF. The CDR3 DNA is TGTGCCAGCAGCTTAGGGAGGTACAGGGGGACAGATACGCAGTATTTT.

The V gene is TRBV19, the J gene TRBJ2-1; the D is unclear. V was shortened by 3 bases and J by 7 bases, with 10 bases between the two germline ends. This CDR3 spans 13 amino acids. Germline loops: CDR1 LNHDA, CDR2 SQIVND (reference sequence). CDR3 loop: CASSIAHDNEQFF. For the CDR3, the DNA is TGTGCCAGTAGTATCGCCCACGATAATGAGCAGTTCTTC.

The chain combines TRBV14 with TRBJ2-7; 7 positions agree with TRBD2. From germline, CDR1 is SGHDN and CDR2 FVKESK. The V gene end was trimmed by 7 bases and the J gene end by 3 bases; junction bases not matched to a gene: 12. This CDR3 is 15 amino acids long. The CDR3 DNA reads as TGTGCCAGCACCGGCGGCGGGGAGGGCATCTACGAGCAGTACGTC. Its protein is CASTGGGEGIYEQYV.

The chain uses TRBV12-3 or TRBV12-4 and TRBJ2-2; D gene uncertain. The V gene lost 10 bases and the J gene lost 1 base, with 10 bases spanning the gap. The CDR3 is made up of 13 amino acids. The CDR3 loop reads CATSPGNTGELFF. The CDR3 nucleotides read TGTGCCACCTCACCGGGGAACACCGGGGAGCTGTTTTTT.

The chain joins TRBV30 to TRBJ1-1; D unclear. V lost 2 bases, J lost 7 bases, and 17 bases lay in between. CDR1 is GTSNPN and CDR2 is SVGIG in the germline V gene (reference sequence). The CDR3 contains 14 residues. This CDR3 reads CAWSPGPSNLEAFF. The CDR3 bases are TGTGCCTGGAGTCCCGGGCCCTCAAATCTTGAAGCTTTCTTT. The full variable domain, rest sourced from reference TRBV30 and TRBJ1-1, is SQTIHQWPATLVQPVGSPLSLECTVEGTSNPNLYWYRQAAGRGLQLLFYSVGIGQISSEVPQNLSASRPQDRQFILSSKKLLLSDSGFYLCAWSPGPSNLEAFFGQGTRLTVV.

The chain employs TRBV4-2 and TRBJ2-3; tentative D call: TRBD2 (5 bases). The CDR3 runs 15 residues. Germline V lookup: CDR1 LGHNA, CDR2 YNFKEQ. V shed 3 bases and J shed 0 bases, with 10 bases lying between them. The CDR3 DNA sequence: TGTGCCAGCAGCCAGGGCAGGACTAGCACAGATACGCAGTATTTT. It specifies CASSQGRTSTDTQYF.